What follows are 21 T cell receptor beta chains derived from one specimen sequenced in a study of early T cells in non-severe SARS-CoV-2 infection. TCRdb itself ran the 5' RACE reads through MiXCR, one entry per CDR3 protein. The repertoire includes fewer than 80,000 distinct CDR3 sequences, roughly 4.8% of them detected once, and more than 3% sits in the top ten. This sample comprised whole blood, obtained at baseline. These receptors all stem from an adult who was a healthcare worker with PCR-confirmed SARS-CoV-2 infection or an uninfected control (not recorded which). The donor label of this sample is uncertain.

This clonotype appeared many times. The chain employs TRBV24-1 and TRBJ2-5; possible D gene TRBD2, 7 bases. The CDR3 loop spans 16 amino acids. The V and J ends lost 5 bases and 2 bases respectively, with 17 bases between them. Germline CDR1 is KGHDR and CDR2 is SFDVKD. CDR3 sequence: CATSGTGLRGQETQYF. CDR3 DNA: TGTGCCACCAGTGGCACAGGGTTGCGGGGGCAAGAGACCCAGTACTTC.

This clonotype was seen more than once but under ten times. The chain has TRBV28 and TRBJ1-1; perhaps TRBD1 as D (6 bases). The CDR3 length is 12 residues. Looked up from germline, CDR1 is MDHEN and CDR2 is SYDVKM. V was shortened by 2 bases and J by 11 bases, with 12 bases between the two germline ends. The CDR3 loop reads CASSLMVQGAFF. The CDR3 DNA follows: TGTGCCAGCAGTTTAATGGTCCAGGGGGCTTTCTTT.

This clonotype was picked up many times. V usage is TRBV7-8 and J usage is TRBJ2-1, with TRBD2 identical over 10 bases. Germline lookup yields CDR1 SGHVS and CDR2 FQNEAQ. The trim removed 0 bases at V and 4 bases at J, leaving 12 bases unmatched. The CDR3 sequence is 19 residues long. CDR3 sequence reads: CASSLARAGGPIEYNEQFF. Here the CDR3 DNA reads TGTGCCAGCAGCTTAGCGCGAGCGGGGGGGCCTATCGAGTACAATGAGCAGTTCTTC.

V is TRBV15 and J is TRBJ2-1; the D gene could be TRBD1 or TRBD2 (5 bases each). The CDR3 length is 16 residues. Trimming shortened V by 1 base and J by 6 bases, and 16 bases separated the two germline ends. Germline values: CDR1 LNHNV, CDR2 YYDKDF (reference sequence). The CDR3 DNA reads TGTGCCACCAGCAGAGGGTCTGGGCAGGGAGTCAATGAGCAGTTCTTC. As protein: CATSRGSGQGVNEQFF.

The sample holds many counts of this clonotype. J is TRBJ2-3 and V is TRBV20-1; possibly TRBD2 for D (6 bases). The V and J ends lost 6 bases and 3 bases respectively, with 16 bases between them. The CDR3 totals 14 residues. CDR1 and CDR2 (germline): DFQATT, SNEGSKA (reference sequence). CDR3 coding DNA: TGCAGTGCCTCCACGAGCAGCGGGACAGATACGCAGTATTTT. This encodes CSASTSSGTDTQYF.

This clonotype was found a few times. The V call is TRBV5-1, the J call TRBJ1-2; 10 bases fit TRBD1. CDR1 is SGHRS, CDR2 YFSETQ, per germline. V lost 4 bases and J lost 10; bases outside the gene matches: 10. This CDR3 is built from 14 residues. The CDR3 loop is CASSRTGTGDFYTF. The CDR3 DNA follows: TGCGCCAGCAGCCGTACCGGGACAGGGGACTTCTACACCTTC.

CDR3 amino acids: CASSQDTQFYEQYF. The DNA of the CDR3 is TGTGCCAGCAGCCAAGATACACAGTTCTACGAGCAGTACTTC. V is TRBV3-1 and J is TRBJ2-7; no clear D. The CDR3 is 14 amino acids. V was shortened by 0 bases and J by 3 bases, with 9 bases between the two germline ends. Looked up from germline, CDR1 is LGHDT and CDR2 is YNNKEL (reference sequence).

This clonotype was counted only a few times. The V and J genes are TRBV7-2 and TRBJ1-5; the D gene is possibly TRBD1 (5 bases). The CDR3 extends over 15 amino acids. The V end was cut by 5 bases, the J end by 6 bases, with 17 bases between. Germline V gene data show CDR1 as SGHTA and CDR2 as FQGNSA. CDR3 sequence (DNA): TGTGCCAGCAGCCCACGAGGGGAAGGTTCTCAGCCCCAGCATTTT. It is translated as CASSPRGEGSQPQHF.

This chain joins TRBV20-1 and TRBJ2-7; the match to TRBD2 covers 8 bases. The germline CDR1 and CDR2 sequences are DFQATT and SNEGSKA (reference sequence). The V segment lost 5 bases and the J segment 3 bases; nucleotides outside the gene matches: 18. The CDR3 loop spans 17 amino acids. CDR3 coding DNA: TGCAGTGCTCGACTCGGGTCTCGACTAGCGCGTTTCTACGAGCAGTACTTC. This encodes CSARLGSRLARFYEQYF.

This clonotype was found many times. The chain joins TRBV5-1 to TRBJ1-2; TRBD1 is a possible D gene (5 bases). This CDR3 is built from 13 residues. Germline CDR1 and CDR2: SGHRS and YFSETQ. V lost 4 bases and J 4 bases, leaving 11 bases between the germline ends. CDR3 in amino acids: CASSSGASYGYTF. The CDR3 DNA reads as TGCGCCAGCAGCAGTGGGGCATCCTATGGCTACACCTTC.

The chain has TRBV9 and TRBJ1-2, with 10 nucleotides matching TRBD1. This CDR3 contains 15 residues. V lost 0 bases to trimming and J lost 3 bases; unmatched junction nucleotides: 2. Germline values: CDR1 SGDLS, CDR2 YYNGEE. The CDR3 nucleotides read TGTGCCAGCAGCGTAGGGGACAGGGGCTACTATGGCTACACCTTC. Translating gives CASSVGDRGYYGYTF.

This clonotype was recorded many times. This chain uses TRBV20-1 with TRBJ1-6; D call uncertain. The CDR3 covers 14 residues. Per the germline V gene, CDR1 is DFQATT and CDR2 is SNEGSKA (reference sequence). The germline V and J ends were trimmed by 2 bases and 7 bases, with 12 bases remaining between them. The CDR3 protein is CSARRPTENSPLHF. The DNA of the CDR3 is TGCAGTGCTAGACGGCCTACCGAAAATTCACCCCTCCACTTT.

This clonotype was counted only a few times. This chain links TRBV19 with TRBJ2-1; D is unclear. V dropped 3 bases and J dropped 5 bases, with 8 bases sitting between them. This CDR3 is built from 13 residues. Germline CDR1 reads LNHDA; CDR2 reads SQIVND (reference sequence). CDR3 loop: CASSIGRDNEQFF. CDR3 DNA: TGTGCCAGTAGTATCGGACGGGACAATGAGCAGTTCTTC.

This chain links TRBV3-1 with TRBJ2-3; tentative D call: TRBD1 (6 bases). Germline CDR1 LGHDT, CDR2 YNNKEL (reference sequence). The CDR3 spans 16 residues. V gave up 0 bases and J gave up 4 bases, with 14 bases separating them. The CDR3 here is CASSQETGRGPDTQYF. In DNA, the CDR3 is TGTGCCAGCAGCCAAGAAACGGGCAGGGGCCCAGATACGCAGTATTTT.

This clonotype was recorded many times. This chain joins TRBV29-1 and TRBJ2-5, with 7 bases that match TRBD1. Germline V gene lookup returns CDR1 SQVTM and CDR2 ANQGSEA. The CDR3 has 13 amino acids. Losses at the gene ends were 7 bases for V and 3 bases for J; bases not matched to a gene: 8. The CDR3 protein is CSGESTGKETQYF. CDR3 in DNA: TGCAGCGGCGAATCGACAGGGAAAGAGACCCAGTACTTC.

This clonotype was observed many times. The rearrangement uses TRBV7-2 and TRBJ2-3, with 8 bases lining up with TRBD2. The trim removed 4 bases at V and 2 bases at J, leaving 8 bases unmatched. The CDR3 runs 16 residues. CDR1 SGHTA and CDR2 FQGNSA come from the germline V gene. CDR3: CASSWGGTRDTDTQYF. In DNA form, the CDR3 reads TGTGCCAGCAGCTGGGGGGGGACTAGAGACACAGATACGCAGTATTTT.

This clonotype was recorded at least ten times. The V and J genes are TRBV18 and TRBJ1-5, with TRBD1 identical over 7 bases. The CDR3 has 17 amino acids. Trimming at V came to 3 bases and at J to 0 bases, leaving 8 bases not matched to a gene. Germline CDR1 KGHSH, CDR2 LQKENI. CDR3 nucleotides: TGTGCCAGCTCACCGGTAGACAGGGCTAATAGCAATCAGCCCCAGCATTTT. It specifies CASSPVDRANSNQPQHF. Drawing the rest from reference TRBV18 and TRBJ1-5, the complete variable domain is NAGVMQNPRHLVRRRGQEARLRCSPMKGHSHVYWYRQLPEEGLKFMVYLQKENIIDESGMPKERFSAEFPKEGPSILRIQQVVRGDSAAYFCASSPVDRANSNQPQHFGDGTRLSIL.

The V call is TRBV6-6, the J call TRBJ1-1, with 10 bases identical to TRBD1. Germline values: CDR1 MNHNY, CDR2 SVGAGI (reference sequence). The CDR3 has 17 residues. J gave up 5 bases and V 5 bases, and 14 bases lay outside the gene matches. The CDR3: CASSTYYGTGDGTEAFF. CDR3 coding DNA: TGTGCCAGCAGTACTTATTACGGGACAGGGGATGGAACTGAAGCTTTCTTT.

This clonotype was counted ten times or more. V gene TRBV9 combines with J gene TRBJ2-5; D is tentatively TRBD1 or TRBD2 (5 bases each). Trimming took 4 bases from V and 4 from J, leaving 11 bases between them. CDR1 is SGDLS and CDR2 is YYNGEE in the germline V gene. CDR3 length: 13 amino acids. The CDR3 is CASSFGTTETQYF. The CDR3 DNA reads TGTGCCAGCAGCTTCGGGACCACAGAGACCCAGTACTTC.

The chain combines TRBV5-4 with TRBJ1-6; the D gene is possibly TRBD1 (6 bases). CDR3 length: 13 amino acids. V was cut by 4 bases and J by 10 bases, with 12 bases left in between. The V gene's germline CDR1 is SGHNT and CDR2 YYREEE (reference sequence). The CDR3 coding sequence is TGTGCCAGCAGCCCCCCAGGGGAATCACCCCTCCACTTT. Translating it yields CASSPPGESPLHF.

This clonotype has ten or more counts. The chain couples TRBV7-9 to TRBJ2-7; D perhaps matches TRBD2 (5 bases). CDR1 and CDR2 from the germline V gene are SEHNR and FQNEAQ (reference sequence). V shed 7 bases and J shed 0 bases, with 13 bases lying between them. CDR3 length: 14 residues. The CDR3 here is CASTSRAVSYEQYF. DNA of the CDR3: TGTGCCAGCACCTCGCGGGCAGTCTCCTACGAGCAGTACTTC.